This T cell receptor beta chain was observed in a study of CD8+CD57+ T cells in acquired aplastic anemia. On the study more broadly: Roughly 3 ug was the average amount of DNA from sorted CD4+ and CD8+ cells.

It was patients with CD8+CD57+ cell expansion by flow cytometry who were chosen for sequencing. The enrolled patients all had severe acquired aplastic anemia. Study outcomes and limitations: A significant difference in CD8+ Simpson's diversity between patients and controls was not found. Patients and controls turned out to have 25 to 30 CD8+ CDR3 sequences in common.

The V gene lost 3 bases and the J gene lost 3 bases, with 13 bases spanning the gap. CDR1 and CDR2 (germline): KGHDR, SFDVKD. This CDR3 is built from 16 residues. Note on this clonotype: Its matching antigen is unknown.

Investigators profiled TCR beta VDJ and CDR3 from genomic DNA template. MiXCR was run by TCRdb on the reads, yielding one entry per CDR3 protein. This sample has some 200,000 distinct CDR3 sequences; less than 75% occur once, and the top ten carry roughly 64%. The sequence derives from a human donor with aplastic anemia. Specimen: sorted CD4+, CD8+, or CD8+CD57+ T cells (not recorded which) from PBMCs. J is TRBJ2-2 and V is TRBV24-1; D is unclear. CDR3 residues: CATSDPGLFDTGELFF. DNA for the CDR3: TGTGCCACCAGTGATCCCGGCCTCTTCGACACCGGGGAGCTGTTTTTT.